This T cell receptor beta chain was sequenced for a study of T cells in Graves' hyperthyroidism and ophthalmopathy. General study results and limits: Patients with ophthalmopathy were separated from those with stable hyperthyroidism by a 13 V-J model.

TCR beta CDR3 regions were amplified from RNA transcripts. With the HTBI primer set, the TCR CDR3 went through a first round of RT-PCR. TCRdb redid the calling of the multiplex PCR reads with MiXCR, one entry per CDR3 protein. The table records 650,000 to 750,000 distinct CDR3 sequences, 13% to 15% of them present only once. Hyperthyroidism had been newly diagnosed in patients aged 18 to 65, and its duration was under 2 months. Lactation, pregnancy, other autoimmune disease or uncontrolled infection led to exclusion of patients. Thyroid ultrasound, orbital computed tomography, clinical symptoms, and serum thyroxine and TRAb underpinned diagnoses. This CDR3 region has 13 residues. The V gene's germline CDR1 is LNHDA and CDR2 SQIVND (reference sequence). The V gene end was trimmed by 5 bases and the J gene end by 2 bases; junction bases not matched to a gene: 2. This clonotype was seen a handful of times. As yet, its antigen is unknown.

The source of this sequence is a woman between 18 and 29 years old with Graves' hyperthyroidism. Sequenced: blood. This chain uses TRBV19 with TRBJ2-7; 8 positions match TRBD1. CDR3 residues: CASSAQGAYEQYF. CDR3 DNA: TGTGCCAGTAGTGCACAGGGGGCCTACGAGCAGTACTTC.